This TCR beta chain was identified in a study of Graves' ophthalmopathy and Graves' hyperthyroidism. This clonotype was seen a handful of times. Its matching antigen is unknown. Investigators amplified TCR beta CDR3 regions from RNA transcripts. The workflow started with a first-round RT-PCR run with HTBI primers and then moved on to a second-round multiplex PCR. A single record per CDR3 protein comes from TCRdb applying MiXCR to the multiplex PCR reads. The sample includes roughly 350,000 distinct CDR3 sequences, approximately 17% of them seen just once. Hyperthyroidism was classified as stable if no ophthalmopathy occurred within 18 months of follow-up. Only newly diagnosed hyperthyroidism patients aged 18 to 65, with under 2 months' duration, were enrolled. Germline V gene sequence: CDR1 SGHDN, CDR2 FVKESK. CDR3 length equals 13 residues. V was shortened by 4 bases and J by 6 bases, with 12 bases between the two germline ends.

Study-wide results and limits: At 60% to 71% sensitivity and 72.22% specificity, the model predicted progression of the ophthalmopathy.

Sequenced: peripheral blood. This chain joins TRBV14 and TRBJ1-1; TRBD1 is a possible D gene (6 bases). This sequence was found in an adult woman with stable Graves' hyperthyroidism. CDR3 sequence: CASSPRGSAEAFF. CDR3 DNA: TGTGCCAGCAGCCCCAGGGGCAGTGCTGAAGCTTTCTTT. The full variable domain, its missing parts supplied by reference TRBV14 and TRBJ1-1, is EAGVTQFPSHSVIEKGQTVTLRCDPISGHDNLYWYRRVMGKEIKFLLHFVKESKQDESGMPNNRFLAERTGGTYSTLKVQPAELEDSGVYFCASSPRGSAEAFFGQGTRLTVV.